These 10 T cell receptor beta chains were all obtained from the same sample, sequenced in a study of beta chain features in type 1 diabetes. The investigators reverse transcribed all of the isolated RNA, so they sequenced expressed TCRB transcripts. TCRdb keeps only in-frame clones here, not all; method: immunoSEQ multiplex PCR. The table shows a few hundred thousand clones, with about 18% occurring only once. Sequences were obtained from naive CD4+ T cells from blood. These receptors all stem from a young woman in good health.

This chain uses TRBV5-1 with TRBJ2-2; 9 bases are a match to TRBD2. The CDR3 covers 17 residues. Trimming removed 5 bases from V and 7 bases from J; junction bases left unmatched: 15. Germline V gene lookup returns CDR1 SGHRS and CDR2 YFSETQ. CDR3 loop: CASRSMGTSKWVGELFF. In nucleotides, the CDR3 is TGCGCCAGCAGATCCATGGGGACTAGCAAATGGGTCGGGGAGCTGTTTTTT. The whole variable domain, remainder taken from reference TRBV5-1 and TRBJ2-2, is KAGVTQTPRYLIKTRGQQVTLSCSPISGHRSVSWYQQTPGQGLQFLFEYFSETQRNKGNFPGRFSGRQFSNSRSEMNVSTLELGDSALYLCASRSMGTSKWVGELFFGEGSRLTVL.

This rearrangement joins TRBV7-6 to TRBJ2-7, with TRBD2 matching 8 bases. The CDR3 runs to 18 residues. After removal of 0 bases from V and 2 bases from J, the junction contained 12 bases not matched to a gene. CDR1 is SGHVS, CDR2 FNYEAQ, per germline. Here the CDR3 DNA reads TGTGCCAGCAGCTTAGCCCCCTCCTCGGCGGGGGGAACCTACGAGCAGTACTTC. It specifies CASSLAPSSAGGTYEQYF.

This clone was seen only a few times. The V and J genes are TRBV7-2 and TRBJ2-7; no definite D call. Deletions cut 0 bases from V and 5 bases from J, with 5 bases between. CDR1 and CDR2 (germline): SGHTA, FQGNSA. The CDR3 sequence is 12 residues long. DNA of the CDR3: TGTGCCAGCAGCTTAGCCGGTGACGAGCAGTACTTC. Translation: CASSLAGDEQYF.

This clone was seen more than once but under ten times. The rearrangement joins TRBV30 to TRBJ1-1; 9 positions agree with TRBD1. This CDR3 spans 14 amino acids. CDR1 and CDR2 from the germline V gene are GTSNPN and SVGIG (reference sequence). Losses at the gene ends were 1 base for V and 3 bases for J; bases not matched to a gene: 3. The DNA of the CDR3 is TGTGCCTGGAGTGGGGACAGGGAGGACACTGAAGCTTTCTTT. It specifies CAWSGDREDTEAFF.

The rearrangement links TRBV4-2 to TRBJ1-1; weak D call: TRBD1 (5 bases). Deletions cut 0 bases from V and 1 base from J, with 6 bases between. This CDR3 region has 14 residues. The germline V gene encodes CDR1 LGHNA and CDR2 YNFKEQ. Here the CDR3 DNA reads TGTGCCAGCAGCCAAGACAGGGCGAACACTGAAGCTTTCTTT. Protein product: CASSQDRANTEAFF.

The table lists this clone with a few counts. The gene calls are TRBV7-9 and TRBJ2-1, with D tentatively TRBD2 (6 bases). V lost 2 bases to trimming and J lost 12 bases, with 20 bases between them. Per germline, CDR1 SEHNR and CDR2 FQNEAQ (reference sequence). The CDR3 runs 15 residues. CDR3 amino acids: CASSLRGGAARGQFF. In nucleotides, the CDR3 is TGTGCCAGCAGCTTACGTGGAGGGGCAGCCCGTGGGCAGTTCTTC.

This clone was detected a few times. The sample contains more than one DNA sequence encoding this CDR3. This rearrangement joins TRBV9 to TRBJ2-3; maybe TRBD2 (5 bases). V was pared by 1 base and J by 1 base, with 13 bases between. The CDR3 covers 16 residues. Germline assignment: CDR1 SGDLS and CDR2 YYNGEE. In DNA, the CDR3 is TGTGCCAGCAGCGTACTGGGAGATAGGGGCACAGATACGCAGTATTTT. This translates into CASSVLGDRGTDTQYF.

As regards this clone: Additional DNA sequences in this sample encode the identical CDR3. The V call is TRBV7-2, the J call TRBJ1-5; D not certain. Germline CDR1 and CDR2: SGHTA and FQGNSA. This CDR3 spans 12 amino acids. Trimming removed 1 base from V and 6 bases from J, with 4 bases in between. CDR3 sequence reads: CASSLGAQPQHF. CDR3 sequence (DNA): TGTGCCAGCAGCTTAGGGGCTCAGCCCCAGCATTTT.

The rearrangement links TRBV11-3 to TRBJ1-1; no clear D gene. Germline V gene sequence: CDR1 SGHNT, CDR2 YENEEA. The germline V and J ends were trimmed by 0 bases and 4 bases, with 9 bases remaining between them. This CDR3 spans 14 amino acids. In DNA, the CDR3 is TGTGCCAGCAGCTTAGACAGATTTCGCACTGAAGCTTTCTTT. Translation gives CASSLDRFRTEAFF.

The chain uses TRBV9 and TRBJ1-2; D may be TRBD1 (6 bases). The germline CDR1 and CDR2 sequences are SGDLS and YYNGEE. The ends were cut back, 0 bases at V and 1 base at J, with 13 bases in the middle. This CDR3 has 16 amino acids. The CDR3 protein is CASSVGGHPNNYGYTF. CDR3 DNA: TGTGCCAGCAGCGTAGGGGGACACCCGAATAACTATGGCTACACCTTC.